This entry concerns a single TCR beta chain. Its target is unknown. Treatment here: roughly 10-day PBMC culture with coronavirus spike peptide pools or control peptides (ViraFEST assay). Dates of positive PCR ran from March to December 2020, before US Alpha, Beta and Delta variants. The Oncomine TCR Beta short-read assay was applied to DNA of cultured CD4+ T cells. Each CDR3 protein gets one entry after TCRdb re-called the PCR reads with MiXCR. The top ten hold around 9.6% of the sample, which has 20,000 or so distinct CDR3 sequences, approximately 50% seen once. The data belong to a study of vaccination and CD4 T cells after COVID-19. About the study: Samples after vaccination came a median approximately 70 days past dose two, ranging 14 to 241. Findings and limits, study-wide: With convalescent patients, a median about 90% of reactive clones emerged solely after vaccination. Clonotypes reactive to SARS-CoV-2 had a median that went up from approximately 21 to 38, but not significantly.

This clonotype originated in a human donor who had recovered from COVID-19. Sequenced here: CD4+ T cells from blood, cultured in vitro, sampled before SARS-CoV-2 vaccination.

CDR3 amino acids: CASSPMAGKQQETQYF. CDR3 coding DNA: TGTGCCAGCTCACCAATGGCCGGGAAGCAACAAGAGACCCAGTACTTC. The chain uses TRBV18 and TRBJ2-5; tentative D call: TRBD2 (5 bases). Trimming removed 2 bases at V and 2 bases at J, with 15 bases between. This CDR3 is 16 amino acids long. Germline values: CDR1 KGHSH, CDR2 LQKENI.